The 16 T cell receptor beta chains given below trace back to one sample, sequenced in a study of control samples from healthy donors and cancer patients. Assay used: immunoSEQ multiplex PCR; TCRdb lists only in-frame clones, some missing. The sample yields some 120,000 clones, 70% to 90% seen once. The material sequenced was blood. All receptors come from a man in his 60s in good health.

The chain employs TRBV28 and TRBJ1-5; 7 nucleotides align to TRBD1. V lost 10 bases and J lost 2; bases outside the gene matches: 11. This CDR3 comprises 15 residues. Germline V lookup: CDR1 MDHEN, CDR2 SYDVKM. CDR3 nucleotides: TGTGCCAATGTAGGGGGCCCTGGGCGCAATCAGCCCCAGCATTTT. This translates into CANVGGPGRNQPQHF.

The chain uses TRBV10-3 and TRBJ2-6; the D gene is possibly TRBD1 (6 bases). V was clipped by 2 bases and J by 1 base, with 12 bases between them. Germline CDR1 ENHRY, CDR2 SYGVKD. The CDR3 covers 17 residues. This CDR3 reads CAISEADQGSGANVLTF. The CDR3 region has the DNA TGTGCCATCAGTGAGGCCGACCAGGGGTCTGGGGCCAACGTCCTGACTTTC.

This rearrangement joins TRBV28 to TRBJ2-3; D not resolved. Trimming removed 5 bases at V and 0 bases at J, with 3 bases between. The CDR3 has 12 residues. CDR1 and CDR2 from the germline V gene are MDHEN and SYDVKM. The CDR3 protein is CASSASTDTQYF. The CDR3 DNA sequence: TGTGCCAGCAGTGCTAGCACAGATACGCAGTATTTT.

This chain joins TRBV2 and TRBJ1-2, with no clear D. V was pared by 2 bases and J by 10 bases, with 8 bases between. This CDR3 comprises 11 residues. CDR1 and CDR2 (germline): SNHLY, FYNNEI. The CDR3 protein is CASSEIRAYTF. CDR3 coding DNA: TGTGCCAGCAGTGAAATTCGGGCCTACACCTTC.

The chain couples TRBV27 to TRBJ1-5, with D possibly TRBD1 on 6 matching bases. Trimming removed 5 bases at V and 6 bases at J, with 17 bases between. The germline gives CDR1 MNHEY, CDR2 SMNVEV (reference sequence). This CDR3 has 15 residues. In nucleotides, the CDR3 is TGTGCCAGCAGTCCGACTCTCACAGGGTTTCAGCCCCAGCATTTT. It codes for CASSPTLTGFQPQHF.

This rearrangement joins TRBV25-1 to TRBJ1-4, with no clear D. This CDR3 is 16 amino acids long. The germline gives CDR1 MGHDK, CDR2 SYGVNS. V shed 1 base and J shed 0 bases, with 9 bases lying between them. CDR3 DNA: TGTGCCAGCAGTGAATCAGGCAGATCAACTAATGAAAAACTGTTTTTT. This codes for CASSESGRSTNEKLFF.

Note on this clone: Other DNA sequences in the sample encode the same CDR3. The chain recombines TRBV28 with TRBJ1-1; D call uncertain. Germline V gene sequence: CDR1 MDHEN, CDR2 SYDVKM. V was cut by 8 bases and J by 1 base, with 5 bases left in between. CDR3 length equals 11 residues. The CDR3 bases are TGTGCCAGCCTAGGGAACACTGAAGCTTTCTTT. Its protein is CASLGNTEAFF.

The chain carries TRBV28 and TRBJ1-1, with D perhaps matching TRBD1 (6 bases). V lost 2 bases and J 5 bases, leaving 12 bases between the germline ends. This CDR3 has 14 residues. Germline values: CDR1 MDHEN, CDR2 SYDVKM. The CDR3 bases are TGTGCCAGCAGTTTACCGTCGGGGGCGACTGAAGCTTTCTTT. Its protein is CASSLPSGATEAFF.

The gene calls are TRBV19 and TRBJ1-1; D gene ambiguous. CDR1 is LNHDA and CDR2 is SQIVND in the germline V gene (reference sequence). The ends were cut back, 3 bases at V and 1 base at J, with 9 bases in the middle. The CDR3 is 14 residues long. The CDR3 nucleotides read TGTGCCAGTAGTATTCTACCAGCGAACACTGAAGCTTTCTTT. Translating gives CASSILPANTEAFF.

The chain carries TRBV6-5 and TRBJ2-7; TRBD2 might be the D (6 bases). Trimming left V 7 bases short and J 4 bases short, with 14 bases between. Germline V gene sequence: CDR1 MNHEY, CDR2 SVGAGI. CDR3 length: 13 amino acids. The CDR3 sequence is CASMVLGGYEQYF. As DNA, the CDR3 is TGTGCCAGCATGGTTCTCGGGGGTTACGAGCAGTACTTC.

The chain has TRBV28 and TRBJ1-1; D perhaps matches TRBD1 (6 bases). CDR3 length: 11 amino acids. Trimming pared 5 bases from V and 10 bases from J, leaving 11 bases between. Germline CDR1 MDHEN, CDR2 SYDVKM. CDR3 amino acids: CASSVKGGAFF. For the CDR3, the DNA is TGTGCCAGCAGTGTCAAGGGGGGAGCTTTCTTT. Looking up the rest from reference TRBV28 and TRBJ1-1 gives the full variable domain: DVKVTQSSRYLVKRTGEKVFLECVQDMDHENMFWYRQDPGLGLRLIYFSYDVKMKEKGDIPEGYSVSREKKERFSLILESASTNQTSMYLCASSVKGGAFFGQGTRLTVV.

This chain connects TRBV7-2 to TRBJ2-3, with D possibly being TRBD1 or TRBD2 (5 bases each). Germline V gives CDR1 SGHTA, CDR2 FQGNSA. The CDR3 contains 15 residues. Trimming pared 2 bases from V and 6 bases from J, leaving 15 bases between. CDR3 amino acids: CASSLLGGGVDTQYF. The CDR3 DNA reads as TGTGCCAGCAGCTTATTGGGTGGGGGTGTTGATACGCAGTATTTT.

The chain recombines TRBV20-1 with TRBJ1-3; D is ambiguous. The CDR3 consists of 11 residues. Trimming removed 6 bases from V and 4 bases from J, with 7 bases in between. CDR1 is DFQATT, CDR2 SNEGSKA, per germline (reference sequence). CDR3: CSAVKGNTIYF. Written as DNA, the CDR3 is TGCAGTGCCGTAAAAGGAAACACCATATATTTT.

This clone turned up a few times. The chain combines TRBV5-5 with TRBJ2-2; D may be TRBD1 (5 bases). V lost 2 bases and J lost 2, with 10 bases in between. The CDR3 has 15 residues. CDR1 SGHKS and CDR2 YYEKEE come from the germline V gene (reference sequence). The CDR3: CASSFTDSNTGELFF. DNA of the CDR3: TGTGCCAGCAGCTTTACCGACAGCAACACCGGGGAGCTGTTTTTT.

The chain couples TRBV27 to TRBJ1-4; D is unclear. From germline, CDR1 is MNHEY and CDR2 SMNVEV (reference sequence). V shed 3 bases and J shed 2 bases, with 4 bases lying between them. The CDR3 is made up of 13 amino acids. The CDR3 DNA sequence: TGTGCCAGCAGTTTTACCACTAATGAAAAACTGTTTTTT. It is translated as CASSFTTNEKLFF.

The CDR3 sequence: CATSRDTVKGGGTEAFF. CDR3 in DNA: TGTGCCACCAGCAGAGATACTGTCAAGGGAGGAGGAACTGAAGCTTTCTTT. The J gene is TRBJ1-1, the V gene TRBV15, with D unresolved. The CDR3 is 17 amino acids. Germline V gene sequence: CDR1 LNHNV, CDR2 YYDKDF (reference sequence). The V and J ends lost 0 bases and 5 bases respectively, with 19 bases between them.